This paragraph reports one TCR beta chain. An end of the junction differs from the germline gene, which may be a read error. The sample belongs to a study of T cells in Graves' hyperthyroidism and ophthalmopathy. CDR3 length equals 16 residues. In germline, CDR1 is SGHRS, CDR2 YFSETQ. Amplified regions were TCR beta CDR3 sequences from RNA transcripts. The HTBI set primed first-round TCR CDR3 RT-PCR. TCRdb reprocessed the multiplex PCR reads via MiXCR and lists one record per CDR3 protein. The repertoire holds roughly 660,000 distinct CDR3 sequences, approximately 15% seen once, with roughly 16% in the top ten.

The sequencing input was blood. The receptor's source is a man in his forties or fifties with Graves' hyperthyroidism. This chain links TRBV5-1 with TRBJ2-5, with TRBD2 matching 8 bases. The CDR3 DNA is TGCGCCAGCGCCCCCGGGAGCGGGAGCTTCCAAGAGGCCCAGTACTTC. Amino acid sequence: CASAPGSGSFQEAQYF.